This T cell receptor beta chain is drawn from a study of tumour-infiltrating T cells in Burkitt lymphoma. About the research overall: This cohort included all epidemiological subtypes of Burkitt lymphoma. Repertoire clonality predicted overall and progression-free survival.

Overall study findings and caveats: Several public clonotypes recurred in numerous Burkitt lymphoma patients.

On this clone: Antigen unknown.

The assay was immunoSEQ multiplex PCR, and TCRdb's table has in-frame clones only and misses some. In the table there are thousands of clones, 70% to 90% of which are singletons. The CDR3 spans 19 residues. Trimming cost V 4 bases and J 0 bases; bases outside gene matches: 14. From germline, CDR1 is ENHRY and CDR2 SYGVKD. The chain links TRBV10-3 to TRBJ2-3; TRBD2 matches at 9 bases. The sequenced material came from tumor tissue. This clonotype originated in a human donor with Burkitt lymphoma. DNA for the CDR3: TGTGCCATCAGTGGGAGTGGGGCGGGGGGGATCTCTAGCACAGATACGCAGTATTTT. Encoded protein: CAISGSGAGGISSTDTQYF.